The clone carrying this T cell receptor beta chain was seen a few times. Its antigen is currently unknown. 5'RACE template switching produced TCR cDNA carrying a universal primer site and UMIs. Via MiXCR, TCRdb re-called the 5' RACE reads, giving one row per CDR3 protein. The table includes over 300,000 distinct CDR3 sequences, roughly 7% detected once. This specimen belongs to a study of T cells after yellow fever vaccination. Study details: Preparation of the low-cell-number fractions used SMART-Seq v4 Ultra Low Input. Whole-study results and caveats: From the bulk population, abundant clonotypes could contaminate and appear within FACS-sorted repertoires.

Trimming removed 5 bases from V and 1 base from J, with 11 bases in between. The CDR3 extends over 14 amino acids. Looked up from germline, CDR1 is KGHSH and CDR2 is LQKENI. Sequenced here: PBMCs, sampled more than 35 days after the first yellow fever vaccination. This chain connects TRBV18 to TRBJ1-1; D call uncertain. The TCR was taken from a man younger than 35 who received the YFV17D yellow fever vaccine. CDR3 residues: CASSAGLRNTEAFF. The CDR3 DNA reads as TGTGCCAGCTCAGCCGGGCTCCGGAACACTGAAGCTTTCTTT.